This record covers a single T cell receptor (beta chain). Its binding antigen is unknown. No base-level quality is on record; no much larger clone is a single base apart. Using the deep immunoSEQ assay, multiplex PCR amplified TCR CDR3 regions from genomic DNA. For each cell subset, the extracted genomic DNA was distributed evenly across all wells of several immunoSEQ 96-well plates, and each plate served as one replicate. For sorted subsets, roughly 200 ng of genomic DNA, equivalent to some 30,000 T cell genomes, went into each replicate PCR. The purified libraries were quantified using a Qubit 3.0 fluorometer, sized with a Bioanalyzer 2100, and then quantified again using the KAPA Library Quantification kit. Every immunoSEQ 96-well plate was sequenced on a separate single-read 150-cycle Illumina NextSeq 550 flow cell. In the authors' own workflow: Because the immunoSEQ output held only junctional sequences and lacked quality scores, the filtering could not match the filtering applied to full-length reads. Sequences were annotated with PyIR, a Python wrapper for IgBLAST v1.9, using IMGT germline references to assign V/J genes and CDR3. Reads were filtered out if the reads had weak V/J assignments (E-value above 1e-6), no CDR3, stop codons, out-of-frame junctions, or ambiguous translated residues. V3J clonotypes were defined by identical inferred V gene, J gene, and CDR3 amino acid sequence. Percentage overlap between repertoires was computed as shared unique clonotypes divided by the size of the smaller repertoire. Three approaches were used to assess repertoire richness: RTK rarefaction, the Chao1 estimator, and Recon v2.1 estimates of unobserved clonotypes. For all TCRbeta clonotypes obtained by the gDNA method from a handful of donors, generation probabilities were computed with OLGA. This immuneACCESS table, as held by TCRdb, lists in-frame sequences with V and J called but not all clones. Of the missing ones, under half trace to an unresolved V gene in checked studies; the others have no known cause. V and J calls and clone size are copied from that table; D and trimming were computed from the DNA. The table for this sample lists 2 million to 2.5 million clones; approximately 95% of them were counted only once. Jointly, the top ten make up 0.1% to 0.15% of the sample.

This sample was included in a study of shared clonotypes between healthy human individuals (dated by TCRdb to 2020 to 2022). A note on the overall study: The cohort included three men and two women between 18 and 49 years of age. Per donor, leukapheresis produced somewhere between about 0.85 and 8.9 billion PBMCs. Different laboratories and diverse techniques were used to prepare libraries and sequence TCR repertoires, to increase sequencing depth and limit assay-specific biases. To estimate repertoire size and how much clonotypes are shared between individuals, the study performed deep sequencing of blood TCR repertoires from roughly five healthy adults. For each donor, CD4 naive and CD4 memory were each given three plates, CD8 naive was given two plates, and CD8 memory was given one plate. Overall study results and their limits: Larger estimated clonotype richness was generally found for naive subsets than for memory subsets. Higher generation probabilities were observed for clonotypes shared by all four sorted-subset donors than for non-shared clonotypes. Sampling was limited to blood, and TCR repertoires in tissue likely differ from TCR repertoires in blood. Incomplete sequencing was indicated by rarefaction of sorted-subset datasets, despite the large sequencing depth. Sharing across a few donors was observed for approximately 4.6% of naive CD4, less than 4% of naive CD8, 2% to 2.5% of memory CD4, and over 0.3% of memory CD8 clonotypes. Because the study included a small number of donors, the genetic and exposure-history diversity represented was limited. Pairwise subsampling led to the expectation that sequencing depth would affect the degree of clonotype sharing among donors.

The donors were healthy, HIV-negative adults who had no recently reported acute infections or vaccinations. All donors were Caucasian adults living in Nashville, Tennessee, USA. CD4+ T cells were enriched by magnetic negative selection; naive cells were then positively selected on CD45RA, and the negative fraction formed the memory subset. After blood collection by leukapheresis, PBMCs were isolated using Ficoll-Histopaque density gradient centrifugation and then cryopreserved in the vapor phase of liquid nitrogen. Analytical flow cytometry was used to check the purity and quantity of each magnetically sorted T cell population. Genomic DNA was isolated from every sorted fraction and measured by UV absorbance on a Nanodrop 2000c. From its cysteine to its phenylalanine, the CDR3 spans 15 amino acids. Only CDR3 DNA remains: 45 bases, in frame from the first base. CDR1 SGHAT and CDR2 FQNNGV are derived from the germline V gene. V is pruned by 5 bases and J by 7 bases, leaving 9 bases of the junction without a gene match.

Input material: naive CD4+ T cells sorted from blood. In the paper's terms, the cell subset or site label means: CD45RA+ positively selected. The source is a man between 18 and 29 years old in good health. Rearrangement joined TRBV11-2 to TRBJ1-5; TRBD1 agrees with 9 junctional bases. The DNA reads TGTGCCAGCAGCCCACAGGGGGCAGCGGGGCAGCCCCAGCATTTT. This codes for CASSPQGAAGQPQHF.